The 3 T cell receptor beta chains listed next were all sequenced from one sample in a study of OX40 agonist ivuxolimab in advanced cancers. Using immunoSEQ multiplex PCR, the repertoire was profiled, and TCRdb retains in-frame clones only, with some absent. The sample has 60,000 to 75,000 clones, approximately 80% seen once. The sequencing used CD4+ or CD8+ T cells sorted from blood, collected in a trial of the OX40 agonist ivuxolimab. These receptors all come from an adult with an advanced solid tumor such as melanoma, head and neck, liver or kidney cancer.

The chain carries TRBV5-6 and TRBJ2-3; D gene ambiguous. The germline gives CDR1 SGHDT, CDR2 YYEEEE. The CDR3 runs to 13 residues. Trimming removed 0 bases at V and 1 base at J, with 3 bases between. CDR3 protein: CASSLVGTDTQYF. In DNA form, the CDR3 reads TGTGCCAGCAGCTTGGTGGGCACAGATACGCAGTATTTT. Full variable domain (remainder filled in from reference TRBV5-6 and TRBJ2-3): DAGVTQSPTHLIKTRGQQVTLRCSPKSGHDTVSWYQQALGQGPQFIFQYYEEEERQRGNFPDRFSGHQFPNYSSELNVNALLLGDSALYLCASSLVGTDTQYFGPGTRLTVL.

The V gene is TRBV6-6, the J gene TRBJ1-2; no reliable D call. The CDR3 consists of 15 residues. V was clipped by 6 bases and J by 2 bases, with 16 bases between them. Germline CDR1 is MNHNY and CDR2 is SVGAGI (reference sequence). The CDR3 region has the DNA TGTGCCAGCAGGAACTCGTTAGGCCAGAACTATGGCTACACCTTC. It codes for CASRNSLGQNYGYTF.

The J gene is TRBJ2-7, the V gene TRBV5-1, with 9 positions matching TRBD1. CDR3 size: 14 residues. CDR1 is SGHRS and CDR2 is YFSETQ in the germline V gene. Losses at the gene ends were 6 bases for V and 0 bases for J; bases not matched to a gene: 4. As DNA, the CDR3 is TGCGCCAGCACCCCGGGACAGGGCTCCTACGAGCAGTACTTC. This encodes CASTPGQGSYEQYF.